This paragraph covers one T cell receptor (beta chain) sequence. Its antigen is not identified. This PCR relied on a set of 60 Vbeta primers and 13 Jbeta primers. Sequencing was performed with immunoSEQ multiplex PCR; in TCRdb, only in-frame clones are kept and a portion is missing. The table includes about 140,000 clones, 65% to 80% detected once. These data come from a study of cytomegalovirus exposure and HLA in healthy donors. The CDR3 is made up of 13 amino acids. In germline, CDR1 is SGHRS, CDR2 YFSETQ. Trimming removed 0 bases at V and 5 bases at J, with 8 bases between. Notes on the study in general: In a later analysis, at a false discovery rate of 0.05, 15,000 to 20,000 TCR beta sequences were associated with HLA alleles. 164 TCR beta chains were listed as cytomegalovirus-associated. CMV serostatus was the sole immune exposure information available.

Sequencing input: PBMCs. The sequence derives from a woman aged 50 to 60 in good health and CMV-seropositive. The chain links TRBV5-1 to TRBJ1-1; D is uncertain. The DNA of the CDR3 is TGCGCCAGCAGCTTGGATCCGGTTACTGAAGCTTTCTTT. Amino acid sequence: CASSLDPVTEAFF.